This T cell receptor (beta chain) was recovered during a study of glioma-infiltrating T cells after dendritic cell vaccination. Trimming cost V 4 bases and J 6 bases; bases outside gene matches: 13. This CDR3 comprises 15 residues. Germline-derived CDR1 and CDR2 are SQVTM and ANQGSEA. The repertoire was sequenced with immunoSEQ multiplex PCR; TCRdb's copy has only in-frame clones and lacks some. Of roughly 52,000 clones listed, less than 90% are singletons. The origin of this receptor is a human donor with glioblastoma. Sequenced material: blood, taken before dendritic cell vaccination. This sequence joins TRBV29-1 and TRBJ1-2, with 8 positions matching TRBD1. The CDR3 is CSVATSGTGRHGYTF. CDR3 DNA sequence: TGCAGCGTTGCTACCTCCGGGACAGGAAGACATGGCTACACCTTC.